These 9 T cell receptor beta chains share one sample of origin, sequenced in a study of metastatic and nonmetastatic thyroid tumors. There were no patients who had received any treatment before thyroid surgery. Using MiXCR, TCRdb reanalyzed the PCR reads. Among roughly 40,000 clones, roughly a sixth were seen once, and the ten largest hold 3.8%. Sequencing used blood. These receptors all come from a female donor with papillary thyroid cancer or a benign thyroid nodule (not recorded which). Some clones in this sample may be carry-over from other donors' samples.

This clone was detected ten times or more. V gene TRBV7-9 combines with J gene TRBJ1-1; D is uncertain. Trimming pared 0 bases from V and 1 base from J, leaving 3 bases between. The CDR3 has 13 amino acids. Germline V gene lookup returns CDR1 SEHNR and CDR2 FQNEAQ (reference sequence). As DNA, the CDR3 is TGTGCCAGCAGCTTAGCAGGGAACACTGAAGCTTTCTTT. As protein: CASSLAGNTEAFF.

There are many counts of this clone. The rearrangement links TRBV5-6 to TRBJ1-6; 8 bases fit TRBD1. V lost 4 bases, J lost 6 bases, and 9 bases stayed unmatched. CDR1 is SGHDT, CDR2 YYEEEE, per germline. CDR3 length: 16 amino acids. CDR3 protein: CASSIGQGRANSPLHF. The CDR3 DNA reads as TGTGCCAGCAGCATCGGACAGGGTCGAGCTAATTCACCCCTCCACTTT.

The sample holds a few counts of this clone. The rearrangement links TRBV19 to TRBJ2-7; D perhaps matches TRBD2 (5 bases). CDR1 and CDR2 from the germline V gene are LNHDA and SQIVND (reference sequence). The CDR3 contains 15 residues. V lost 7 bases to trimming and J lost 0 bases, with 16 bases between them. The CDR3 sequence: CASKPHSANSYEQYF. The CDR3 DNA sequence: TGTGCCAGTAAACCACATAGCGCCAACTCCTACGAGCAGTACTTC.

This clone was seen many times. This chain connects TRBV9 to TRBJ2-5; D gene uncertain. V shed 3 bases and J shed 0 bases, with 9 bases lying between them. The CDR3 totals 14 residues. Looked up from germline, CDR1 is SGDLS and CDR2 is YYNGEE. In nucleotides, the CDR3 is TGTGCCAGCAGCGCTCAAATAAACCAAGAGACCCAGTACTTC. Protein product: CASSAQINQETQYF.

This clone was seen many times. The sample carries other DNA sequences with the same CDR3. The CDR3 spells CASSLGGSGGTEAFF. CDR3 DNA: TGTGCCAGCAGCTTAGGGGGCTCGGGGGGCACTGAAGCTTTCTTT. The V call is TRBV7-9, the J call TRBJ1-1; the D gene is possibly TRBD1 (5 bases). CDR3 length: 15 residues. Per germline, CDR1 SEHNR and CDR2 FQNEAQ (reference sequence). V was cut by 1 base and J by 4 bases, with 13 bases left in between.

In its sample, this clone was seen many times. CDR3 nucleotide sequence: TGCGCCAGCAGCTTGAGTTTCTCTGGAAACACCATATATTTT. Translating gives CASSLSFSGNTIYF. The chain links TRBV5-1 to TRBJ1-3; unclear D gene. Trimming shortened V by 1 base and J by 0 bases, and 5 bases separated the two germline ends. The CDR3 runs 14 residues. Germline V gene sequence: CDR1 SGHRS, CDR2 YFSETQ.

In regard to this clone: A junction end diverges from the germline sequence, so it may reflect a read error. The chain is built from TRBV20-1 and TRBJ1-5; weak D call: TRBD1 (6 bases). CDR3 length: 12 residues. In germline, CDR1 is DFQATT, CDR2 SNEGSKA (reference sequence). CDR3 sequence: CGARGGGQPQHF. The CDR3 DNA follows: TGCGGTGCTAGAGGGGGGGGGCAGCCCCAGCATTTT.

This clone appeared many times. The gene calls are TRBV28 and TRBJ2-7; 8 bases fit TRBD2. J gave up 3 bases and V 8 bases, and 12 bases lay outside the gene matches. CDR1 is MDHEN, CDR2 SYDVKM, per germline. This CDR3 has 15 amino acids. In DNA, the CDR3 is TGTGCCAGCCTTGCCGGGTCGGGAGGGGGCTACGAGCAGTACTTC. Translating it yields CASLAGSGGGYEQYF. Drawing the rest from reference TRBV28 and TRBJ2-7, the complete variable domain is DVKVTQSSRYLVKRTGEKVFLECVQDMDHENMFWYRQDPGLGLRLIYFSYDVKMKEKGDIPEGYSVSREKKERFSLILESASTNQTSMYLCASLAGSGGGYEQYFGPGTRLTVT.

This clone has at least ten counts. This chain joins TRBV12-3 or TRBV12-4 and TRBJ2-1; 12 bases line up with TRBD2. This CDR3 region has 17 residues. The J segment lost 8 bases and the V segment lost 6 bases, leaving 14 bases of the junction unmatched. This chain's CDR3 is CASSPWTSGTNRDEQFF. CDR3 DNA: TGTGCCAGCAGCCCCTGGACTAGCGGGACGAACCGGGATGAGCAGTTCTTC.